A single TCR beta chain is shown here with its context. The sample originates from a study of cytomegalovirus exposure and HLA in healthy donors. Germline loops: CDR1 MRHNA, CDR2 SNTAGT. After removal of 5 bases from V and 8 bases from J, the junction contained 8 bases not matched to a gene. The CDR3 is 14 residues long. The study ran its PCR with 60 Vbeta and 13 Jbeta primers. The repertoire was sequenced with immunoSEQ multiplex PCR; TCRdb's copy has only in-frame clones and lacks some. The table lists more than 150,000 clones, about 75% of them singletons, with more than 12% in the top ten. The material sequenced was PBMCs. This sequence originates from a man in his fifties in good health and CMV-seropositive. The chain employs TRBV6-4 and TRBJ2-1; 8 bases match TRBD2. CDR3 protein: CASSWRGVGDEQFF. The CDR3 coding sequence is TGTGCCAGCAGTTGGCGGGGGGTCGGCGATGAGCAGTTCTTC.